A single sample is the source of the 8 T cell receptor beta chains below, sequenced in a study of blood T cell repertoires in COVID-19. Clones were sequenced by immunoSEQ multiplex PCR, and TCRdb holds only the in-frame ones, with some missing. Among 200,000 to 250,000 clones listed, 88% were seen once. Sequenced: PBMCs or T cells enriched from blood (not recorded which). These receptor sequences come from a woman under 40 who had recovered from COVID-19.

The chain carries TRBV3-1 (or the pseudogene TRBV3-2) and TRBJ2-7; D ambiguous. Per germline, CDR1 LGHDT and CDR2 YNNKEL (reference sequence). The CDR3 is 13 amino acids. Trimming removed 7 bases at V and 9 bases at J, with 19 bases between. CDR3 coding DNA: TGTGCCAGCACAGGTTCGCCCGAAGGTGGGCAGTACTTC. Protein product: CASTGSPEGGQYF.

This clone was seen just once. The chain links TRBV5-1 to TRBJ2-5, with 9 bases lining up with TRBD2. The CDR3 has 16 residues. Germline CDR1 reads SGHRS; CDR2 reads YFSETQ. V shed 4 bases and J 1 base; nucleotides not matched to a gene: 8. The CDR3 coding sequence is TGCGCCAGCAGCCCGATAGCGGGGGTCTTCCAAGAGACCCAGTACTTC. Its protein is CASSPIAGVFQETQYF.

The chain links TRBV3-1 (or the pseudogene TRBV3-2) to TRBJ1-1; D gene unclear. The CDR3 runs 12 residues. V was shortened by 7 bases and J by 2 bases, with 8 bases between the two germline ends. CDR1 is LGHDT, CDR2 YNNKEL, per germline (reference sequence). CDR3 region: CASTSDNTEAFF. The CDR3 coding sequence is TGTGCCAGCACCTCAGATAACACTGAAGCTTTCTTT.

The gene calls are TRBV6-5 and TRBJ1-2, with a tentative D call TRBD1 (5 bases). Trimming pared 11 bases from V and 3 bases from J, leaving 16 bases between. Looked up from germline, CDR1 is MNHEY and CDR2 is SVGAGI. This CDR3 contains 13 residues. CDR3 residues: CAPTSGPDYGYTF. As DNA, the CDR3 is TGTGCCCCCACGTCAGGGCCAGACTATGGCTACACCTTC.

The chain combines TRBV20-1 with TRBJ1-2, with 9 bases lining up with TRBD1. Unmatched junction bases numbered 7, after V lost 3 bases and J lost 8 bases. The germline CDR1 and CDR2 sequences are DFQATT and SNEGSKA (reference sequence). This CDR3 is built from 13 residues. CDR3 sequence: CSASSWDRDGYTF. CDR3 DNA: TGCAGTGCTAGTTCTTGGGACAGGGACGGCTACACCTTC.

This clone showed up just a few times. The J gene is TRBJ1-1, the V gene TRBV7-2; 9 bases align to TRBD1. The trim removed 4 bases at V and 6 bases at J, leaving 9 bases unmatched. In germline, CDR1 is SGHTA, CDR2 FQGNSA. The CDR3 runs 15 residues. CDR3 amino acids: CASSSSGQGSAEAFF. CDR3 DNA sequence: TGTGCCAGCAGCTCCTCGGGACAGGGAAGCGCTGAAGCTTTCTTT.

The chain links TRBV7-2 to TRBJ1-1, with TRBD1 matching over 8 bases. CDR3 length: 14 residues. Losses at the gene ends were 6 bases for V and 4 bases for J; bases not matched to a gene: 7. The germline CDR1 and CDR2 sequences are SGHTA and FQGNSA. CDR3 loop: CASRPGGAITEAFF. CDR3 DNA sequence: TGTGCCAGCAGACCAGGGGGCGCGATCACTGAAGCTTTCTTT.

This clone appeared once. The CDR3 region has the DNA TGTGCCAGCAGTCCCCGGACAGATACAAGGAACACCATATATTTT. Protein product: CASSPRTDTRNTIYF. The chain has TRBV6-5 and TRBJ1-3; weak D call: TRBD1 (6 bases). V was shortened by 5 bases and J by 7 bases, with 18 bases between the two germline ends. The CDR3 spans 15 residues. The germline V gene has CDR1 MNHEY and CDR2 SVGAGI.